This T cell receptor (beta chain) was identified during a study of cytomegalovirus exposure and HLA in healthy donors. Study-level findings and limits: Both high specificity and high sensitivity reportedly marked the classifier's diagnosis of cytomegalovirus status. The study labeled more than 150 TCR beta chains cytomegalovirus-associated. One later analysis reportedly identified an Asian-associated ancestry cluster that showed fewer N-insertions than the roughly 720-donor mean.

Primers: 60 Vbeta forward and 13 Jbeta reverse. Sequencing used immunoSEQ multiplex PCR; TCRdb keeps in-frame clones, though not all of them. The table lists around 150,000 clones, more than 80% of them singletons. V lost 0 bases, J lost 3 bases, and 3 bases stayed unmatched. The V gene's germline CDR1 is SGHRS and CDR2 YFSETQ. The CDR3 loop spans 14 amino acids. About this clone: Its antigen is as yet unknown.

The receptor's source is a woman aged 18-29 years in good health and CMV-seronegative. The chain has TRBV5-1 and TRBJ2-7; the match to TRBD2 covers 7 bases. Sequencing was carried out using PBMCs. The CDR3 DNA reads TGCGCCAGCAGCTTGGCCGCGGGAGTCTACGAGCAGTACTTC. It translates to CASSLAAGVYEQYF.